The present T cell receptor beta chain was sequenced within a study of cytomegalovirus exposure and HLA in healthy donors. The PCR contained 60 Vbeta and 13 Jbeta primers. Sequencing used immunoSEQ multiplex PCR; TCRdb keeps in-frame clones, though not all of them. The data show some 100,000 clones, with 77% seen just once and 11% held by the top ten. Worth noting for this clone: Antigen unknown.

This CDR3 comprises 16 residues. The V gene end was trimmed by 0 bases and the J gene end by 4 bases; junction bases not matched to a gene: 7. Germline V CDR1 and CDR2: SGHAT, FQNNGV. Findings of the study overall: Specificity for CMV antigens was confirmed in vitro for a few of the CMV-associated chains. Follow-up analysis later connected one missense variant in DCLRE1C with trimming of TCR beta V- and J-genes.

The source material was PBMCs. This sequence originates from a middle-aged man in good health and CMV-seropositive. The rearrangement joins TRBV11-2 to TRBJ2-5, with 8 bases aligning to TRBD1. The CDR3 DNA follows: TGTGCCAGCAGCTTAGATGGCAGGGGGCTGGGAGAGACCCAGTACTTC. This sequence encodes CASSLDGRGLGETQYF.